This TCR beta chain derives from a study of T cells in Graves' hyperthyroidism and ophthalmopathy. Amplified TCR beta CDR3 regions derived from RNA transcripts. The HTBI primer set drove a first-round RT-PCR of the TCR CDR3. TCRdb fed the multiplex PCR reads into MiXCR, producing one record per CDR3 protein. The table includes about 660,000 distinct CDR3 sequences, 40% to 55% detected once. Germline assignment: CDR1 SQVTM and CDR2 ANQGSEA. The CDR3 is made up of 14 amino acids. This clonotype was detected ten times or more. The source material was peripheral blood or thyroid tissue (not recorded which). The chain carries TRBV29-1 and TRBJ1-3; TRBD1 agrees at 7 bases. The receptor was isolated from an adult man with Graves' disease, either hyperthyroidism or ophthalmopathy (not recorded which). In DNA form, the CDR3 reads TGCAGAACCGGCACAGGGGCGAGCGGAAACACCATATATTTT. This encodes CRTGTGASGNTIYF.